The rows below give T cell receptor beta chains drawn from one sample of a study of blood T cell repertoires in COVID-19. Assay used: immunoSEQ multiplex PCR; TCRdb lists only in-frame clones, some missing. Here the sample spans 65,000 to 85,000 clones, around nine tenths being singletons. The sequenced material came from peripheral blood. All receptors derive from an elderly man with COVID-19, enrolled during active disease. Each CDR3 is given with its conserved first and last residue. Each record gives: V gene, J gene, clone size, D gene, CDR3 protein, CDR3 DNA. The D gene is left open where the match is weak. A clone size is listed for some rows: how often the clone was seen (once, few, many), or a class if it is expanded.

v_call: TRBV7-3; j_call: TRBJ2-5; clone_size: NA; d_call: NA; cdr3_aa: CASSLNRGGQETQYF; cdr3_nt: TGTGCCAGCAGCTTAAATCGTGGGGGGCAAGAGACCCAGTACTTC
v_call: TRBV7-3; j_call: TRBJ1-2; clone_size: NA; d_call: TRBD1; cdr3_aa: CASSFSGQGANYGYTF; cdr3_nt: TGTGCCAGCAGCTTTTCAGGACAGGGGGCTAACTATGGCTACACCTTC
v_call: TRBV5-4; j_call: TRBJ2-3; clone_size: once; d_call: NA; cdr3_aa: CASRPTGGRDTQYF; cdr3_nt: TGTGCCAGCAGACCCACCGGGGGGCGAGATACGCAGTATTTT
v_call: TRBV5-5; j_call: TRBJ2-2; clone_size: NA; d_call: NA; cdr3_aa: CASSLGGTDYTGELFF; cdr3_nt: TGTGCCAGCAGCCTGGGGGGGACAGACTACACCGGGGAGCTGTTTTTT
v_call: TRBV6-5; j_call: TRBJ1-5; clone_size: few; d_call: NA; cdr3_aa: CASSYTRDSNQPQHF; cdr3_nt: TGTGCCAGCAGTTACACCAGGGATAGCAATCAGCCCCAGCATTTT
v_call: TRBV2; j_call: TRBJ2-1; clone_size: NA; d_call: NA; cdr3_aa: CASISETVSYNEQFF; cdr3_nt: TGTGCCAGCATATCGGAGACCGTCTCCTACAATGAGCAGTTCTTC
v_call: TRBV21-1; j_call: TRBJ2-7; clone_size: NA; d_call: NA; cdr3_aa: CASSKELRAQYF; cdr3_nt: TGTGCCAGCAGCAAAGAATTGAGAGCTCAGTACTTC
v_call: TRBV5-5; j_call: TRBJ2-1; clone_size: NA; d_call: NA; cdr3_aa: CASSLEGGSPSYNEQFF; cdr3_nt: TGTGCCAGCAGCTTGGAGGGGGGGAGCCCCTCCTACAATGAGCAGTTCTTC
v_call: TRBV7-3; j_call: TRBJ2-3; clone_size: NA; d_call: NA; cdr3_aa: CASSFAKGDTQYF; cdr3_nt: TGTGCCAGCAGCTTCGCTAAGGGGGATACGCAGTATTTT
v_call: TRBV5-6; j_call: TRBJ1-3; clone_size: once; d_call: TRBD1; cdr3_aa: CASSLGGRGNTIYF; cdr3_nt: TGTGCCAGCAGCTTGGGTGGCAGGGGGAACACCATATATTTT